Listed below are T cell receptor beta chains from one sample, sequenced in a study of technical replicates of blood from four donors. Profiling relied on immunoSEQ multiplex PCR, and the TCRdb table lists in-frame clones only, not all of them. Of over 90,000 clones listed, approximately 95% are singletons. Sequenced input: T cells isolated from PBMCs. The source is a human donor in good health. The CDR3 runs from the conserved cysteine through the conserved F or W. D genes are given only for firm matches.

CDR3 protein: CASSPGVSGSILYEQYF; CDR3 DNA: TGTGCCAGTAGCCCGGGTGTTAGCGGGAGTATACTCTACGAGCAGTACTTC; V gene: TRBV19; J gene: TRBJ2-7; D gene: TRBD2
CDR3 protein: CASSLGWQGAQPQHF; CDR3 DNA: TGTGCCAGCAGCTTAGGGTGGCAGGGTGCTCAGCCCCAGCATTTT; V gene: TRBV7-8; J gene: TRBJ1-5; D gene: NA
CDR3 protein: CASSFAIRSTEAFF; CDR3 DNA: TGTGCCAGCAGCTTCGCTATCCGAAGCACTGAAGCTTTCTTT; V gene: TRBV7-9; J gene: TRBJ1-1; D gene: NA
CDR3 protein: CASSVQGYNEQFF; CDR3 DNA: TGTGCCAGCAGCGTACAGGGGTACAATGAGCAGTTCTTC; V gene: TRBV14; J gene: TRBJ2-1; D gene: TRBD1
CDR3 protein: CASTGTSNQPQHF; CDR3 DNA: TGCGCCAGTACAGGGACTAGCAATCAGCCCCAGCATTTT; V gene: TRBV10-2; J gene: TRBJ1-5; D gene: NA
CDR3 protein: CASSRAGTNSYEQYF; CDR3 DNA: TGTGCCAGCAGCAGAGCCGGGACTAACTCCTACGAGCAGTACTTC; V gene: TRBV4-2; J gene: TRBJ2-7; D gene: TRBD2
CDR3 protein: CASSFGQDTQHSYNSPLHF; CDR3 DNA: TGTGCCAGCAGCTTCGGGCAGGACACCCAGCACTCCTATAATTCACCCCTCCACTTT; V gene: TRBV7-9; J gene: TRBJ1-6; D gene: NA
CDR3 protein: CASRHLQGALGEQYF; CDR3 DNA: TGTGCCAGCAGGCACCTACAGGGGGCTTTGGGGGAGCAGTACTTC; V gene: TRBV6-1; J gene: TRBJ2-7; D gene: TRBD1
CDR3 protein: CSVGGQGWEQYF; CDR3 DNA: TGCAGCGTTGGGGGACAGGGGTGGGAGCAGTACTTC; V gene: TRBV29-1; J gene: TRBJ2-7; D gene: TRBD1
CDR3 protein: CASSFYGQGKRDTEAFF; CDR3 DNA: TGCGCCAGCAGCTTCTACGGACAGGGAAAGAGAGACACTGAAGCTTTCTTT; V gene: TRBV5-1; J gene: TRBJ1-1; D gene: TRBD1
CDR3 protein: CASSIGQIRNIQYF; CDR3 DNA: TGTGCCAGCAGTATAGGACAGATCAGGAACATTCAGTACTTC; V gene: TRBV28; J gene: TRBJ2-4; D gene: NA
CDR3 protein: CASSPSIVSGELFF; CDR3 DNA: TGCGCCAGCAGCCCTTCCATAGTTTCCGGGGAGCTGTTTTTT; V gene: TRBV5-1; J gene: TRBJ2-2; D gene: NA
CDR3 protein: CASSGRDRGGEQFF; CDR3 DNA: TGTGCCAGCAGTGGACGGGACAGGGGAGGTGAGCAGTTCTTC; V gene: TRBV2; J gene: TRBJ2-1; D gene: TRBD1
CDR3 protein: CASSQVAHNPSGELFF; CDR3 DNA: TGCGCCAGCAGCCAAGTAGCCCATAATCCGTCCGGGGAGCTGTTTTTT; V gene: TRBV4-1; J gene: TRBJ2-2; D gene: NA